The 22 T cell receptor beta chains below come from one sample, sequenced in a study of shared clonotypes between healthy human individuals. The table came from immunoSEQ multiplex PCR; TCRdb's copy has only in-frame clones and leaves some out. Here the sample spans approximately 2.3 million clones, about 92% being singletons. The sample was naive CD4+ T cells from PBMCs. Stated subset: CD45RA+ positively selected. All receptors derive from a man younger than 35 in good health. Some clones in this sample may be carry-over from other donors' samples.

J is TRBJ1-2 and V is TRBV19; 8 nucleotides align to TRBD1. Per the germline V gene, CDR1 is LNHDA and CDR2 is SQIVND (reference sequence). The CDR3 length is 15 residues. V lost 6 bases to trimming and J lost 4 bases; unmatched junction nucleotides: 10. DNA of the CDR3: TGTGCCAGTAGGGAGACAGGGGCCGACCTCTATGGCTACACCTTC. It translates to CASRETGADLYGYTF. The complete variable domain, with remaining parts taken from reference TRBV19 and TRBJ1-2, reads DGGITQSPKYLFRKEGQNVTLSCEQNLNHDAMYWYRQDPGQGLRLIYYSQIVNDFQKGDIAEGYSVSREKKESFPLTVTSAQKNPTAFYLCASRETGADLYGYTFGSGTRLTVV.

V usage is TRBV20-1 and J usage is TRBJ1-2; D not resolved. CDR3 length: 11 residues. The V end was cut by 4 bases, the J end by 7 bases, with 10 bases between. CDR1 is DFQATT, CDR2 SNEGSKA, per germline (reference sequence). CDR3 nucleotide sequence: TGCAGTGCTAACAGTGGTGGTGGCTACACCTTC. It is translated as CSANSGGGYTF.

Details on this clone: At one boundary the junction diverges from the germline segment, which might be a read error. The rearrangement joins TRBV5-6 to TRBJ2-7, with 11 bases lining up with TRBD1. The CDR3 runs to 13 residues. Germline V lookup: CDR1 SGHDT, CDR2 YYEEEE. The CDR3 nucleotides read TGTGCCAGCAGCCCTCTACACCGGGACAGGGGGGTCTTC. Amino acid sequence: CASSPLHRDRGVF.

CDR3 sequence reads: CASSFSSWEQFF. CDR3 nucleotides: TGTGCCAGCAGCTTTTCTAGCTGGGAGCAGTTCTTC. The genes are TRBV11-2 and TRBJ2-1; maybe TRBD2 (5 bases). The V and J ends lost 3 bases and 10 bases respectively, with 10 bases between them. Germline V gene sequence: CDR1 SGHAT, CDR2 FQNNGV. CDR3 size: 12 residues.

In its sample, this clone was seen once. V gene TRBV19 combines with J gene TRBJ2-5; the D gene is possibly TRBD2 (6 bases). The length of the CDR3 is 17 residues. V lost 5 bases, J lost 4 bases, and 23 bases lay in between. Germline V CDR1 and CDR2: LNHDA, SQIVND (reference sequence). CDR3 nucleotides: TGTGCCAGTAGTCCAGACTTGGTCCCGGGGGTGGGAGAGACCCAGTACTTC. Encoded protein: CASSPDLVPGVGETQYF.

In this sample, this clone turned up once. V and J are TRBV6-5 and TRBJ1-2, with D perhaps matching TRBD1 (5 bases). This CDR3 has 13 residues. The ends were cut back, 2 bases at V and 8 bases at J, with 12 bases in the middle. Germline assignment: CDR1 MNHEY and CDR2 SVGAGI. The CDR3 loop is CASSYISGKGYTF. The CDR3, as DNA: TGTGCCAGCAGTTACATATCAGGGAAAGGCTACACCTTC.

The chain couples TRBV28 to TRBJ1-3; perhaps TRBD1 as D (5 bases). The CDR3 totals 12 residues. V was cut by 5 bases and J by 16 bases, with 18 bases left in between. The germline V gene encodes CDR1 MDHEN and CDR2 SYDVKM. In nucleotides, the CDR3 is TGTGCCAGCAGTCCCAAAGGGACTCTTTTGTATTTT. It encodes CASSPKGTLLYF.

The J gene is TRBJ1-5, the V gene TRBV30; TRBD1 aligns across 8 bases. Germline CDR1 is GTSNPN and CDR2 is SVGIG (reference sequence). The CDR3 loop spans 17 amino acids. Losses at the gene ends were 1 base for V and 2 bases for J; bases not matched to a gene: 10. CDR3 sequence: CAWSENSGTGGNQPQHF. The CDR3 DNA is TGTGCCTGGAGTGAAAATTCCGGGACAGGAGGCAATCAGCCCCAGCATTTT.

The CDR3 loop is CASGGPPQPQHF. In nucleotides, the CDR3 is TGTGCCAGCGGGGGACCCCCTCAGCCCCAGCATTTT. V gene TRBV28 combines with J gene TRBJ1-5; D perhaps matches TRBD1 (5 bases). The V end lost 8 bases, the J end lost 6 bases, and 11 bases lay between the germline ends. CDR1 is MDHEN and CDR2 is SYDVKM in the germline V gene. The CDR3 runs to 12 residues.

J is TRBJ1-2 and V is TRBV7-9; D is ambiguous. V was trimmed by 5 bases and J by 0 bases, leaving 7 bases between them. This CDR3 contains 13 residues. CDR1 and CDR2 from the germline V gene are SEHNR and FQNEAQ (reference sequence). The CDR3 spells CASSPDANYGYTF. In DNA, the CDR3 is TGTGCCAGCAGCCCTGACGCTAACTATGGCTACACCTTC.

V is TRBV29-1 and J is TRBJ1-1, with TRBD1 as a possible D gene (6 bases). Germline V CDR1 and CDR2: SQVTM, ANQGSEA. The CDR3 runs 13 residues. The V and J ends lost 0 bases and 4 bases respectively, with 9 bases between them. The CDR3 nucleotides are TGCAGCGTTGAAGATCAGGGGCGCACTGAAGCTTTCTTT. Translating gives CSVEDQGRTEAFF.

The J gene is TRBJ1-1, the V gene TRBV9, with a possible D match to TRBD1 (5 bases). The CDR3 consists of 16 residues. V shed 3 bases and J shed 1 base, with 16 bases lying between them. CDR1 is SGDLS and CDR2 is YYNGEE in the germline V gene. The CDR3, as DNA: TGTGCCAGCAGCGCTCATACTCCGGGGCCGAACACTGAAGCTTTCTTT. Protein product: CASSAHTPGPNTEAFF.

The chain has TRBV12-5 and TRBJ1-5; D remains unclear. The CDR3 consists of 12 residues. Trimming cost V 3 bases and J 5 bases, with 5 bases left between them. Germline-derived CDR1 and CDR2 are LGHNT and FRNRAP. The CDR3 sequence: CASGFGDQPQHF. The CDR3 coding sequence is TGTGCTAGTGGTTTCGGGGATCAGCCCCAGCATTTT.

This rearrangement joins TRBV5-1 to TRBJ2-7, with TRBD1 matching 9 bases. The CDR3 is 16 amino acids. Trimming at V came to 0 bases and at J to 4 bases, leaving 8 bases not matched to a gene. CDR1 is SGHRS and CDR2 is YFSETQ in the germline V gene. The CDR3 reads CASSLAYGGQGYEQYF. The DNA of the CDR3 is TGCGCCAGCAGCTTGGCTTATGGGGGACAGGGATACGAGCAGTACTTC. Drawing the rest from reference TRBV5-1 and TRBJ2-7, the complete variable domain is KAGVTQTPRYLIKTRGQQVTLSCSPISGHRSVSWYQQTPGQGLQFLFEYFSETQRNKGNFPGRFSGRQFSNSRSEMNVSTLELGDSALYLCASSLAYGGQGYEQYFGPGTRLTVT.

The V gene is TRBV28, the J gene TRBJ2-2, with D possibly matching TRBD2 (6 bases). The V gene's germline CDR1 is MDHEN and CDR2 SYDVKM. V was clipped by 7 bases and J by 5 bases, with 14 bases between them. This CDR3 has 14 residues. The CDR3 region is CASNVGRRTGELFF. In DNA form, the CDR3 reads TGTGCCAGCAACGTGGGGAGGCGGACCGGGGAGCTGTTTTTT.

V gene TRBV5-1 combines with J gene TRBJ2-7; D is undetermined. V was cut by 5 bases and J by 0 bases, with 9 bases left in between. Germline CDR1 reads SGHRS; CDR2 reads YFSETQ. The length of the CDR3 is 13 residues. This CDR3 is CASRPSSSYEQYF. CDR3 nucleotides: TGCGCCAGCAGACCATCTAGCTCCTACGAGCAGTACTTC.

The gene calls are TRBV9 and TRBJ1-4; D is possibly TRBD1 (5 bases). CDR3 size: 15 residues. Trimming removed 2 bases at V and 1 base at J, with 9 bases between. Germline-derived CDR1 and CDR2 are SGDLS and YYNGEE. CDR3 loop: CASSVQGKTNEKLFF. As DNA, the CDR3 is TGTGCCAGCAGCGTTCAGGGTAAAACTAATGAAAAACTGTTTTTT. Supplemented by reference TRBV9 and TRBJ1-4, the full variable domain reads DSGVTQTPKHLITATGQRVTLRCSPRSGDLSVYWYQQSLDQGLQFLIQYYNGEERAKGNILERFSAQQFPDLHSELNLSSLELGDSALYFCASSVQGKTNEKLFFGSGTQLSVL.

The chain links TRBV5-1 to TRBJ1-1; 7 positions match TRBD1. The germline V gene encodes CDR1 SGHRS and CDR2 YFSETQ. The CDR3 totals 15 residues. The V and J ends lost 4 bases and 0 bases, in that order; junction bases with no gene match: 6. CDR3 in DNA: TGCGCCAGCAGCATTGACAGGGTCATGAACACTGAAGCTTTCTTT. This sequence encodes CASSIDRVMNTEAFF.

The rearrangement uses TRBV5-4 and TRBJ2-2; 10 nucleotides match TRBD2. The germline CDR1 and CDR2 sequences are SGHNT and YYREEE (reference sequence). The V gene end was trimmed by 3 bases and the J gene end by 2 bases; junction bases not matched to a gene: 4. CDR3 length equals 16 residues. The CDR3 coding sequence is TGTGCCAGCAGCTCCTGGACTAGCGGAAACACCGGGGAGCTGTTTTTT. Its translation: CASSSWTSGNTGELFF.

The V gene is TRBV7-2, the J gene TRBJ1-1; D remains ambiguous. CDR3 size: 16 residues. Trimming stripped 1 base from V and 2 bases from J, with 14 bases between. Germline CDR1 is SGHTA and CDR2 is FQGNSA. The CDR3 DNA reads as TGTGCCAGCAGCTTAGTAGGATCGGTCGTCAACACTGAAGCTTTCTTT. Amino acid sequence: CASSLVGSVVNTEAFF.

The genes are TRBV13 and TRBJ1-4, with 8 bases that match TRBD1. The CDR3 extends over 13 amino acids. V was clipped by 7 bases and J by 7 bases; unmatched bases: 5. CDR1 and CDR2 from the germline V gene are PRHDT and FYEKMQ (reference sequence). The chain's CDR3 is CASTGQAFEKLFF. In DNA form, the CDR3 reads TGTGCCAGCACGGGACAGGCGTTTGAAAAACTGTTTTTT. The full variable domain, its missing parts supplied by reference TRBV13 and TRBJ1-4, is AAGVIQSPRHLIKEKRETATLKCYPIPRHDTVYWYQQGPGQDPQFLISFYEKMQSDKGSIPDRFSAQQFSDYHSELNMSSLELGDSALYFCASTGQAFEKLFFGSGTQLSVL.

V is TRBV7-9 and J is TRBJ2-7, with TRBD1 matching over 7 bases. Per germline, CDR1 SEHNR and CDR2 FQNEAQ (reference sequence). V was clipped by 5 bases and J by 3 bases; unmatched bases: 7. The CDR3 length is 14 residues. CDR3 loop: CASSETDRDYEQYF. In DNA, the CDR3 is TGTGCCAGCAGCGAAACCGACAGGGACTACGAGCAGTACTTC.